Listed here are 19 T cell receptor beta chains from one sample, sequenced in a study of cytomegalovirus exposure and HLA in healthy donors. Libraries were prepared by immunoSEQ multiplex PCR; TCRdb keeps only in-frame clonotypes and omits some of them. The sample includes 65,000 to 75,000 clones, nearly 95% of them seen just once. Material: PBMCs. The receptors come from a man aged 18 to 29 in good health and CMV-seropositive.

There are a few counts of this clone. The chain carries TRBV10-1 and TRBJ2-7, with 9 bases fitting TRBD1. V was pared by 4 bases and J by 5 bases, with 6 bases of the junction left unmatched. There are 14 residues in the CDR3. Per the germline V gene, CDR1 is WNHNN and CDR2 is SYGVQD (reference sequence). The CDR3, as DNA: TGCGCCAGCAGTGGCCGGGACAGGGTCCACGAGCAGTACTTC. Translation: CASSGRDRVHEQYF.

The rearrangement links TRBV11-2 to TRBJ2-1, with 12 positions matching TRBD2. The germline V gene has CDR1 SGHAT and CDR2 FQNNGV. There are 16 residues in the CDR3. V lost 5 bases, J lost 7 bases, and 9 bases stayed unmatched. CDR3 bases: TGTGCCAGCAGCCCGTCTAGCGGGAGGGCCGGGAATGAGCAGTTCTTC. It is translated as CASSPSSGRAGNEQFF.

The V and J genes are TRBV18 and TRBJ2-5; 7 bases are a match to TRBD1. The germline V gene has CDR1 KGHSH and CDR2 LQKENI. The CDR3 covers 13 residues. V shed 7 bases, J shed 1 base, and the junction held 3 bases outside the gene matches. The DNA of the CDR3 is TGTGCCAGCTGCAGGGACAGCCAAGAGACCCAGTACTTC. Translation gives CASCRDSQETQYF.

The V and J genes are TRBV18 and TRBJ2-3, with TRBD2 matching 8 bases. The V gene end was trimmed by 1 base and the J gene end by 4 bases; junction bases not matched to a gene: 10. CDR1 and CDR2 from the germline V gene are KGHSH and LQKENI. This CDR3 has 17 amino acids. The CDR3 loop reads CASSPLAGGPGADTQYF. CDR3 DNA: TGTGCCAGCTCACCACTCGCGGGAGGTCCCGGGGCAGATACGCAGTATTTT.

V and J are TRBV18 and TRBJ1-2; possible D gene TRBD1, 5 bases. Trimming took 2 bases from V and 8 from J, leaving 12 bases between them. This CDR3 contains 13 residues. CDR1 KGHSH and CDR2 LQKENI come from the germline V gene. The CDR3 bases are TGTGCCAGCTCACCATTCACAGGACAAGGCTACACCTTC. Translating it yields CASSPFTGQGYTF.

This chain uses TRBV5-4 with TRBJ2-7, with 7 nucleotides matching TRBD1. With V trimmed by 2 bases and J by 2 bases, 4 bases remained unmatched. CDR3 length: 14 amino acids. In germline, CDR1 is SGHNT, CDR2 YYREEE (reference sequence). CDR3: CASSFRDSPYEQYF. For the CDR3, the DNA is TGTGCCAGCAGCTTCCGGGACAGCCCCTACGAGCAGTACTTC.

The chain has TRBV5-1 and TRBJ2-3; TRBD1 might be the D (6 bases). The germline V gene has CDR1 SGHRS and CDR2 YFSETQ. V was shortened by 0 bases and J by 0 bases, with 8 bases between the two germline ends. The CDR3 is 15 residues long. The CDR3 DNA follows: TGCGCCAGCAGCTTGGACAGGGCGAGCACAGATACGCAGTATTTT. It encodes CASSLDRASTDTQYF.

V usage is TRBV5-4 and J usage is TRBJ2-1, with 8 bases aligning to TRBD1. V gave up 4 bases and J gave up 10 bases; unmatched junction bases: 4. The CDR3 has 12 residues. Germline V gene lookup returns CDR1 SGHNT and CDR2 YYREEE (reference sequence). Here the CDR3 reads CASSADRGEQFF. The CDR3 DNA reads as TGTGCCAGCAGCGCTGACAGGGGCGAGCAGTTCTTC.

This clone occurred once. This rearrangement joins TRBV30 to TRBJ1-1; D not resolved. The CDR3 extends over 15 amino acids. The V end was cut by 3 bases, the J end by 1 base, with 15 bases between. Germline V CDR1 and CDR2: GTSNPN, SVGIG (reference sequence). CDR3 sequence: CAWRPTVRGNTEAFF. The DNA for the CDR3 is TGTGCCTGGAGACCCACAGTGCGTGGGAACACTGAAGCTTTCTTT.

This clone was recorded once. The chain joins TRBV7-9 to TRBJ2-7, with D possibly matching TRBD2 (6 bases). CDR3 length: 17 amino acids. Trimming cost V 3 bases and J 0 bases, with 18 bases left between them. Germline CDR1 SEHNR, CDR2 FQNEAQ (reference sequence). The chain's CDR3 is CASSLGGVRTYSYEQYF. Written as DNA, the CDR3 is TGTGCCAGCAGCTTGGGGGGAGTGAGGACGTACTCCTACGAGCAGTACTTC.

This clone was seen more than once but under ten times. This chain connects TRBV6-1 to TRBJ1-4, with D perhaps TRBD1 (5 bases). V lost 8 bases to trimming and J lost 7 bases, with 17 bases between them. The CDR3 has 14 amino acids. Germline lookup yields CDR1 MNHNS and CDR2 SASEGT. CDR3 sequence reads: CASGDGPGGEKLFF. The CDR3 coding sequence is TGTGCCAGCGGGGACGGTCCGGGGGGTGAAAAACTGTTTTTT.

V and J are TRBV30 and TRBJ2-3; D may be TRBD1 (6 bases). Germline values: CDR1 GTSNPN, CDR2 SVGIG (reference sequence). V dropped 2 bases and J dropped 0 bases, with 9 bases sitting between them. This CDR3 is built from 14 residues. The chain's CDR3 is CAWSPGHSTDTQYF. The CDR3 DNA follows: TGTGCCTGGAGTCCGGGACATAGCACAGATACGCAGTATTTT.

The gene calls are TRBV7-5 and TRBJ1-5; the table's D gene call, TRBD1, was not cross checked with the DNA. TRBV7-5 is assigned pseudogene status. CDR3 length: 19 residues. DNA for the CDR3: TGTGCCAGAAGCCCAGGGGCTAAGATTTGGCGGAGGATCAATCAGCCCCAGCATTTT. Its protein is CARSPGAKIWRRINQPQHF.

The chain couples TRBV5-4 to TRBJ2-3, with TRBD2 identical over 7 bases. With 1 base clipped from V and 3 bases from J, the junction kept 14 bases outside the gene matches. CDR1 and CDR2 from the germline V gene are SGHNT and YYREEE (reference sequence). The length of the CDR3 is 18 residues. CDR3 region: CASSLKQRGLSFTDTQYF. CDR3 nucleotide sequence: TGTGCCAGCAGCTTGAAACAGCGGGGATTAAGCTTTACAGATACGCAGTATTTT.

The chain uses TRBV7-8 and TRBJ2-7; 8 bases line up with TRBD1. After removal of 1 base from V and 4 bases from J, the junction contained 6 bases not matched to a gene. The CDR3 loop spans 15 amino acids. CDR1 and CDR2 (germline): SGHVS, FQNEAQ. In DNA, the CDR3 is TGTGCCAGCAGCTTAGGGACAGGGTCTTCTTACGAGCAGTACTTC. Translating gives CASSLGTGSSYEQYF.

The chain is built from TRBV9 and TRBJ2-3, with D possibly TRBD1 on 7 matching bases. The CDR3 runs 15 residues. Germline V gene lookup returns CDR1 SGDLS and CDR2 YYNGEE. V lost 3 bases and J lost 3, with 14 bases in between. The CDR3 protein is CASSARQGGTDTQYF. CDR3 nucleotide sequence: TGTGCCAGCAGCGCCAGACAGGGAGGTACAGATACGCAGTATTTT.

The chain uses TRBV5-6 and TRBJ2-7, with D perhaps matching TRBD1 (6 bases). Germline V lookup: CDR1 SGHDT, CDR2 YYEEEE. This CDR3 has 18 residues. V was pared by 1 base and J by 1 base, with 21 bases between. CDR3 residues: CASSLSVRGLILSYEQYF. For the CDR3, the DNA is TGTGCCAGCAGCTTGAGTGTCAGGGGCCTGATCCTTTCCTACGAGCAGTACTTC.

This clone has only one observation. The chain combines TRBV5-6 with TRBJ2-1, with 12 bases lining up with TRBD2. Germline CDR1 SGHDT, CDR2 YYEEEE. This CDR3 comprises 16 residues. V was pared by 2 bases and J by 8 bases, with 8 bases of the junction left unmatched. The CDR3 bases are TGTGCCAGCAGCTTCACTAGCGGGAGGTTTTCATATGAGCAGTTCTTC. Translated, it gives CASSFTSGRFSYEQFF.

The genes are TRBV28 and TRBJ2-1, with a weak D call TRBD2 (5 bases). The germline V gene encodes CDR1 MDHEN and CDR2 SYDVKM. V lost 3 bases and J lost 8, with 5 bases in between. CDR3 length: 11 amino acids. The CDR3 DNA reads TGTGCCAGCAGTTTCGGGGATGAGCAGTTCTTC. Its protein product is CASSFGDEQFF.